This TCR beta chain was retrieved from a study of blood T cell repertoires in COVID-19. Study details: The study drew acute and convalescent COVID-19 samples from the United States, Italy and Spain. Sources were T cells, B-cell-depleted T cells, or PBMCs; the material itself was cDNA or gDNA.

The authors' processing: Amplification with reference gene primers provided the estimates of nucleated cell counts. Profiling relied on immunoSEQ multiplex PCR, and the TCRdb table lists in-frame clones only, not all of them. The V and J calls and clone size come from that table; D and trimming were worked out from the DNA. The sample contains more than 65,000 clones, roughly 82% of which appear only once. Sequenced input: peripheral blood. This receptor was obtained from a human donor in a cohort sampled during active COVID-19.

The CDR3 spells CASSRKTGAGYTF. The CDR3 DNA is TGTGCCAGCAGTCGAAAAACAGGGGCTGGCTACACCTTC. The chain is built from TRBV6-5 and TRBJ1-2, with 7 bases lining up with TRBD1. Per germline, CDR1 MNHEY and CDR2 SVGAGI. With 5 bases clipped from V and 7 bases from J, the junction kept 7 bases outside the gene matches. CDR3 size: 13 residues.